Described below is a single T cell receptor (beta chain) sequence and its context. Its target is not known. A read error may explain this, as a much larger clone is one base away. The sample comes from a study of shared clonotypes between healthy human individuals. Findings of the study overall: In several donors, roughly 5.2% of naive CD4 clonotypes appeared in common.

The CDR3 totals 14 residues. Per the germline V gene, CDR1 is GTSNPN and CDR2 is SVGIG (reference sequence). V lost 0 bases and J 8 bases, leaving 14 bases between the germline ends. Clones were sequenced by immunoSEQ multiplex PCR, and TCRdb holds only the in-frame ones, with some missing. The data hold about 1.1 million clones, with approximately 77% observed a single time. The sequenced sample was memory CD4+ T cells from PBMCs. Noted subset: CD45RA-negative fraction. This chain joins TRBV30 and TRBJ1-5, with D perhaps matching TRBD1 (5 bases). This TCR was recovered from a man between 18 and 29 years old in good health. Some clones in this sample may be carry-over from other donors' samples. Written as DNA, the CDR3 is TGTGCCTGGAGTGTCACGGGGGGTAATAAGCCCCAGCATTTT. It specifies CAWSVTGGNKPQHF.